This T cell receptor (beta chain) was captured in a study of T cell changes during pregnancy in multiple sclerosis (dated by TCRdb to between 2019 and 2020). General notes on the study: The study examined how the T cell repertoire changed over the course of pregnancy in women with multiple sclerosis.

The protocol used for the library was the immunoSEQ multiplex PCR assay. Here the immuneACCESS table is served through TCRdb, limited to in-frame sequences with V and J called. Missing clones are a known gap in these copies; in checked studies unresolved V genes cover under half, and the rest lacks a known reason. The sample yields about 72,000 clones; roughly 90% were counted once. The ten biggest clones cover under 2% of the sample. For this clone: Its antigen is currently not known. Within one base of it there is no much larger clone, and no base qualities were kept.

V has 6 bases trimmed and J has 0 bases trimmed; junction bases matching no gene number 7. CDR1 SEHNR and CDR2 FQNEAQ are derived from the germline V gene (reference sequence). The CDR3 runs 16 residues from the cysteine to the phenylalanine. Just the 48-base CDR3 DNA is kept, in frame starting at base 1. The specimen comprised peripheral blood, sampled in the first trimester of pregnancy. The V and J segments used are TRBV7-9 and TRBJ2-2, with 7 junctional bases fitting TRBD1. The receptor was isolated from a female donor in good health, enrolled as a control in a pregnancy study. The DNA sequence is as follows: TGTGCCAGCAGACATCCGGGACAGCCGAACACCGGGGAGCTGTTTTTT. Translated, it gives CASRHPGQPNTGELFF.